These 25 T cell receptor beta chains were all obtained from the same sample, sequenced in a study of lymphopenia after photon versus proton radiotherapy. Profiled with immunoSEQ multiplex PCR; TCRdb holds only in-frame clones, not every one. The table has about 70,000 clones, 85% to 95% seen once. The specimen comprised peripheral blood, sampled from a patient treated with photon-based radiotherapy. The origin of the receptors is a woman aged 40 to 50 with cholangiocarcinoma.

The chain couples TRBV7-6 to TRBJ1-3; D is possibly TRBD1 (5 bases). The CDR3 extends over 16 amino acids. Germline CDR1 reads SGHVS; CDR2 reads FNYEAQ. V was trimmed by 4 bases and J by 3 bases, leaving 16 bases between them. The CDR3 spells CASSSRGGGFGNTIYF. CDR3 DNA: TGTGCCAGCAGCTCCCGGGGGGGAGGGTTTGGAAACACCATATATTTT.

The rearrangement uses TRBV7-9 and TRBJ2-5, with D possibly being TRBD2 (5 bases). Trimming removed 5 bases at V and 5 bases at J, with 9 bases between. Germline V gene sequence: CDR1 SEHNR, CDR2 FQNEAQ (reference sequence). The CDR3 is 12 amino acids. CDR3 DNA: TGTGCCAGCAGCCCGACGGGGGAGACCCAGTACTTC. Translated, it gives CASSPTGETQYF.

The chain uses TRBV7-8 and TRBJ1-1, with D hard to call. V was shortened by 2 bases and J by 1 base, with 5 bases between the two germline ends. There are 13 residues in the CDR3. CDR1 is SGHVS, CDR2 FQNEAQ, per germline. The CDR3 nucleotides are TGTGCCAGCAGCTTATTAAGGAACACTGAAGCTTTCTTT. Translation: CASSLLRNTEAFF.

This clone appeared a single time. V and J are TRBV11-1 and TRBJ2-3, with TRBD2 matching 9 bases. The V gene's germline CDR1 is SGHAT and CDR2 FQDESV (reference sequence). The J segment lost 4 bases and the V segment lost 5 bases, leaving 10 bases of the junction unmatched. The length of the CDR3 is 16 residues. CDR3 loop: CASSPLAGYSADTQYF. CDR3 DNA: TGTGCCAGCAGCCCTCTAGCGGGGTATAGCGCAGATACGCAGTATTTT.

V is TRBV2 and J is TRBJ1-5; 7 positions agree with TRBD1. The CDR3 spans 16 residues. The V gene end was trimmed by 10 bases and the J gene end by 2 bases; junction bases not matched to a gene: 14. Germline V gene lookup returns CDR1 SNHLY and CDR2 FYNNEI. The CDR3 loop reads CATFLTGRGRNQPQHF. CDR3 sequence (DNA): TGTGCCACCTTCCTGACAGGGCGAGGTCGCAATCAGCCCCAGCATTTT.

The rearrangement joins TRBV7-6 to TRBJ2-7; the D gene is possibly TRBD2 (5 bases). Trimming shortened V by 2 bases and J by 5 bases, and 13 bases separated the two germline ends. This CDR3 region has 14 residues. Germline CDR1 SGHVS, CDR2 FNYEAQ. The CDR3 is CASSLYPGADEQYF. DNA of the CDR3: TGTGCCAGCAGCTTATACCCCGGAGCGGACGAGCAGTACTTC.

The chain is built from TRBV2 and TRBJ2-1; a weak D match, TRBD2 (6 bases). From germline, CDR1 is SNHLY and CDR2 FYNNEI. The CDR3 covers 14 residues. Trimming cost V 8 bases and J 2 bases, with 13 bases left between them. The CDR3 is CASRSGGAYNEQFF. As DNA, the CDR3 is TGTGCCAGCCGGAGCGGCGGGGCCTACAATGAGCAGTTCTTC.

The chain combines TRBV9 with TRBJ1-6, with a possible D match to TRBD1 (5 bases). V was cut by 4 bases and J by 7 bases, with 15 bases left in between. Germline V gene sequence: CDR1 SGDLS, CDR2 YYNGEE. The CDR3 has 15 residues. CDR3 in amino acids: CASSPQGRENSPLHF. The CDR3 DNA reads TGTGCCAGCAGCCCGCAGGGCAGGGAAAATTCACCCCTCCACTTT.

This clone has just one count. The genes are TRBV13 and TRBJ2-2; D gene ambiguous. This CDR3 is 14 amino acids long. From germline, CDR1 is PRHDT and CDR2 FYEKMQ (reference sequence). V gave up 5 bases and J gave up 1 base, with 8 bases separating them. This chain's CDR3 is CASSVPRNTGELFF. In DNA form, the CDR3 reads TGTGCCAGCAGCGTACCTAGGAACACCGGGGAGCTGTTTTTT. Looking up the rest from reference TRBV13 and TRBJ2-2 gives the full variable domain: AAGVIQSPRHLIKEKRETATLKCYPIPRHDTVYWYQQGPGQDPQFLISFYEKMQSDKGSIPDRFSAQQFSDYHSELNMSSLELGDSALYFCASSVPRNTGELFFGEGSRLTVL.

The chain couples TRBV28 to TRBJ1-3; no clear D gene. There are 16 residues in the CDR3. The germline V gene encodes CDR1 MDHEN and CDR2 SYDVKM. The V gene lost 6 bases and the J gene lost 3 bases, with 18 bases spanning the gap. CDR3: CASSSLDGFGGNTIYF. The CDR3 coding sequence is TGTGCCAGCAGCTCTCTCGACGGATTCGGTGGAAACACCATATATTTT.

The V and J genes are TRBV4-3 and TRBJ1-1, with a weak D call TRBD1 (5 bases). Trimming took 1 base from V and 2 from J, leaving 11 bases between them. The germline gives CDR1 LGHNA, CDR2 YSLEER. The length of the CDR3 is 15 residues. The CDR3 DNA is TGCGCCAGCAGCCAAGTAGGAGGGGCTAACACTGAAGCTTTCTTT. Its translation: CASSQVGGANTEAFF.

The chain uses TRBV5-1 and TRBJ1-2; D is possibly TRBD1 (6 bases). V was trimmed by 5 bases and J by 0 bases, leaving 14 bases between them. This CDR3 region has 15 residues. In germline, CDR1 is SGHRS, CDR2 YFSETQ. CDR3 region: CASREQGMPNYGYTF. CDR3 bases: TGCGCCAGCAGAGAACAGGGTATGCCTAACTATGGCTACACCTTC.

The gene calls are TRBV5-1 and TRBJ2-5; unclear D gene. With 4 bases removed from V and 5 bases from J, the gap between germline ends came to 12 bases. Per germline, CDR1 SGHRS and CDR2 YFSETQ. The CDR3 length is 13 residues. This CDR3 reads CASSVPGRETQYF. The CDR3 nucleotides read TGCGCCAGCAGCGTCCCGGGCCGGGAGACCCAGTACTTC.

The CDR3 reads CASSAPGPRKAFF. The DNA of the CDR3 is TGTGCCAGCAGTGCGCCGGGACCCCGCAAAGCTTTCTTT. The chain combines TRBV2 with TRBJ1-1, with D perhaps matching TRBD1 (5 bases). CDR1 is SNHLY, CDR2 FYNNEI, per germline. The V and J ends lost 4 bases and 9 bases respectively, with 15 bases between them. This CDR3 has 13 amino acids. The variable domain in full, completed from reference TRBV2 and TRBJ1-1, reads EPEVTQTPSHQVTQMGQEVILRCVPISNHLYFYWYRQILGQKVEFLVSFYNNEISEKSEIFDDQFSVERPDGSNFTLKIRSTKLEDSAMYFCASSAPGPRKAFFGQGTRLTVV.

The chain is built from TRBV6-1 and TRBJ2-7; 7 positions agree with TRBD1. V shed 4 bases and J 1 base; nucleotides not matched to a gene: 4. Per the germline V gene, CDR1 is MNHNS and CDR2 is SASEGT. There are 14 residues in the CDR3. This chain's CDR3 is CASSGTGFSYEQYF. Here the CDR3 DNA reads TGTGCCAGCAGTGGGACAGGTTTTTCCTACGAGCAGTACTTC.

The V and J genes are TRBV21-1 and TRBJ1-6. TRBV21-1 is an annotated pseudogene. The CDR3 extends over 11 amino acids. The CDR3 spells CASSKGSPLHF. In DNA, the CDR3 is TGTGCCAGCAGCAAAGGTTCACCCCTCCACTTT.

The V and J genes are TRBV7-8 and TRBJ2-3; D is perhaps TRBD2 (6 bases). In germline, CDR1 is SGHVS, CDR2 FQNEAQ. Trimming stripped 3 bases from V and 5 bases from J, with 12 bases between. CDR3 length: 14 amino acids. The chain's CDR3 is CASSFGDSRDTQYF. CDR3 nucleotide sequence: TGTGCCAGCAGCTTTGGGGACTCACGAGATACGCAGTATTTT.

This clone was recorded once. The CDR3 sequence: CASSPRVPVSFYEQYF. The DNA of the CDR3 is TGTGCCAGCAGCCCGAGGGTCCCAGTAAGTTTCTACGAGCAGTACTTC. The chain employs TRBV9 and TRBJ2-7; a possible D gene is TRBD2 (5 bases). This CDR3 has 16 residues. Looked up from germline, CDR1 is SGDLS and CDR2 is YYNGEE. Trimming took 4 bases from V and 3 from J, leaving 20 bases between them.

The rearrangement links TRBV5-1 to TRBJ2-4; 8 bases fit TRBD1. V lost 4 bases and J lost 0; bases outside the gene matches: 18. This CDR3 is 20 amino acids long. Germline lookup yields CDR1 SGHRS and CDR2 YFSETQ. The CDR3 DNA sequence: TGCGCCAGCAGCCCTGAGGGGGGACAGGATTACCGAATAGCCAAAAACATTCAGTACTTC. Encoded protein: CASSPEGGQDYRIAKNIQYF.

The rearrangement links TRBV10-3 to TRBJ1-4; no definite D call. CDR3 size: 14 residues. Germline values: CDR1 ENHRY, CDR2 SYGVKD. V was cut by 10 bases and J by 0 bases, with 12 bases left in between. The CDR3 DNA follows: TGTGCCACCCTTGCGGAAGCAACTAATGAAAAACTGTTTTTT. This sequence encodes CATLAEATNEKLFF.

The chain is built from TRBV7-8 and TRBJ1-5, with D possibly TRBD1 on 5 matching bases. CDR1 and CDR2 from the germline V gene are SGHVS and FQNEAQ. V lost 3 bases and J 5 bases, leaving 8 bases between the germline ends. The length of the CDR3 is 13 residues. The CDR3 here is CASSLGGDQPQHF. In DNA form, the CDR3 reads TGTGCCAGCAGCTTGGGGGGGGATCAGCCCCAGCATTTT.

J is TRBJ2-3 and V is TRBV7-9, with D hard to call. V was trimmed by 1 base and J by 3 bases, leaving 8 bases between them. The CDR3 totals 14 residues. In germline, CDR1 is SEHNR, CDR2 FQNEAQ (reference sequence). This CDR3 reads CASSLGRPTDTQYF. CDR3 sequence (DNA): TGTGCCAGCAGCTTAGGCAGACCTACAGATACGCAGTATTTT.

CDR3 DNA sequence: TGTGCCAGCAGTTCTAAGGGGGGAGCATTGGGAGAGCAGTACTTC. Translating gives CASSSKGGALGEQYF. The chain has TRBV28 and TRBJ2-7; D assignment may be TRBD1 or TRBD2 (6 bases each). Trimming shortened V by 4 bases and J by 7 bases, and 20 bases separated the two germline ends. The CDR3 is 15 residues long. Germline loops: CDR1 MDHEN, CDR2 SYDVKM.

V is TRBV19 and J is TRBJ1-5; possibly TRBD1 for D (5 bases). V was cut by 4 bases and J by 7 bases, with 14 bases left in between. Germline V gene sequence: CDR1 LNHDA, CDR2 SQIVND (reference sequence). The CDR3 runs 14 residues. CDR3 residues: CASSKGTVNQPQHF. CDR3 coding DNA: TGTGCCAGTAGTAAGGGGACGGTCAACCAGCCCCAGCATTTT.

The genes are TRBV5-1 and TRBJ1-3; weak D call: TRBD1 (5 bases). The CDR3 length is 21 residues. Germline V gene lookup returns CDR1 SGHRS and CDR2 YFSETQ. V lost 0 bases and J lost 1, with 26 bases in between. The chain's CDR3 is CASSLVPGGPGVRGSGNTIYF. The DNA for the CDR3 is TGCGCCAGCAGCTTGGTACCTGGAGGGCCGGGGGTCCGGGGTTCTGGAAACACCATATATTTT.